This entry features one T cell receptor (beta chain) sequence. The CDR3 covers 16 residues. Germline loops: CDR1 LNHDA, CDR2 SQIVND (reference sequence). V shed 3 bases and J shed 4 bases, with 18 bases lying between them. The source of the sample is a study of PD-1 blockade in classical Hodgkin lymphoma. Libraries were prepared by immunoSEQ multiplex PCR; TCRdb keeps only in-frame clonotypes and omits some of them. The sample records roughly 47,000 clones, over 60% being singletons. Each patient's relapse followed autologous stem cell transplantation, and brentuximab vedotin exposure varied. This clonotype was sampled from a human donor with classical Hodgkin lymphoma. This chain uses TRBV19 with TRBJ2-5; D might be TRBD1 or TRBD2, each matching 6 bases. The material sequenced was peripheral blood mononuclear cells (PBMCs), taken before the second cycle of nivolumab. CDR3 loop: CASSISYGGRGETQYF. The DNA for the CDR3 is TGTGCCAGTAGTATCTCATATGGGGGGCGAGGAGAGACCCAGTACTTC.